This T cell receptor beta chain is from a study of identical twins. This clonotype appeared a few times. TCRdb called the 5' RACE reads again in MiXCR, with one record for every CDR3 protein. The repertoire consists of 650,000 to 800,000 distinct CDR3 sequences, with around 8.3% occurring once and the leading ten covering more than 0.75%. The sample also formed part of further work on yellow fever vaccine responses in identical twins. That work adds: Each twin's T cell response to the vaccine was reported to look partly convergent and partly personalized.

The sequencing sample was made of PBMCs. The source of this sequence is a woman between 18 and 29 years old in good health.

The CDR3 sequence is CASSRAGTSGGAVDTQYF. CDR3 in DNA: TGTGCCAGCAGCCGCGCCGGGACTAGCGGGGGGGCCGTAGATACGCAGTATTTT. This chain connects TRBV11-2 to TRBJ2-3; 16 positions match TRBD2. Unmatched junction bases numbered 10, after V lost 5 bases and J lost 5 bases. CDR3 size: 18 residues. Germline-derived CDR1 and CDR2 are SGHAT and FQNNGV.